A single sample gave rise to the 21 T cell receptor beta chains below, sequenced in a study of tumour-infiltrating T cells in Burkitt lymphoma. This table comes from immunoSEQ multiplex PCR, and its TCRdb copy is limited to in-frame clones, with some not included. Among 13,000 to 15,000 clones listed, about 30% were seen once. Sequencing input: tumor tissue. These TCRs come from a human donor with diffuse large B-cell lymphoma.

Only a few counts were recorded for this clone. The chain employs TRBV6-5 and TRBJ1-1; 9 nucleotides align to TRBD1. V dropped 6 bases and J dropped 0; count of bases not matched to a gene: 5. The V gene's germline CDR1 is MNHEY and CDR2 SVGAGI. The CDR3 has 15 amino acids. The CDR3 protein is CASRPGTGMNTEAFF. The CDR3 DNA is TGTGCCAGCAGGCCCGGGACAGGGATGAACACTGAAGCTTTCTTT.

This clone came up a few times. The rearrangement joins TRBV6-5 to TRBJ2-2; D is perhaps TRBD2 (6 bases). The V gene's germline CDR1 is MNHEY and CDR2 SVGAGI. This CDR3 has 16 residues. Trimming left V 4 bases short and J 3 bases short, with 15 bases between. This CDR3 reads CASSWAVGGDTGELFF. CDR3 coding DNA: TGTGCCAGCAGTTGGGCAGTCGGGGGTGACACCGGGGAGCTGTTTTTT.

This clone has just a few counts. The chain carries TRBV7-3 and TRBJ2-1; possible D gene TRBD2, 6 bases. The germline V gene encodes CDR1 SGHTA and CDR2 FQGTGA. This CDR3 region has 13 residues. V was clipped by 4 bases and J by 10 bases, with 14 bases between them. CDR3 region: CASSSREAREQFF. CDR3 DNA: TGTGCCAGCAGCTCCAGGGAGGCACGGGAGCAGTTCTTC.

This clone was counted between two and nine times. The chain combines TRBV2 with TRBJ2-7, with 9 bases identical to TRBD1. CDR1 SNHLY and CDR2 FYNNEI come from the germline V gene. V dropped 3 bases and J dropped 7; count of bases not matched to a gene: 16. CDR3 length equals 17 residues. The CDR3 nucleotides are TGTGCCAGCAGTGATATTAAGGGACAGGGTTTTATGGGGGAGCAGTACTTC. Amino acids: CASSDIKGQGFMGEQYF.

V usage is TRBV15 and J usage is TRBJ2-7; TRBD2 matches 8 bases. With 2 bases clipped from V and 6 bases from J, the junction kept 9 bases outside the gene matches. Germline-derived CDR1 and CDR2 are LNHNV and YYDKDF (reference sequence). The length of the CDR3 is 15 residues. Written as DNA, the CDR3 is TGTGCCACCAGCAGAACGGGACGGGAGGGATCCGAGCAGTACTTC. Amino acids: CATSRTGREGSEQYF.

This clone has just a few counts. This rearrangement joins TRBV11-3 to TRBJ2-3; possible D gene TRBD1, 6 bases. Between the trimmed V and J ends, which lost 4 bases and 6 bases, there was a span of 11 bases. This CDR3 has 13 amino acids. Germline CDR1 SGHNT, CDR2 YENEEA. CDR3 residues: CASSSHQGDTQYF. CDR3 nucleotides: TGTGCCAGCAGCTCCCACCAGGGGGATACGCAGTATTTT. Supplemented by reference TRBV11-3 and TRBJ2-3, the full variable domain reads EAGVVQSPRYKIIEKKQPVAFWCNPISGHNTLYWYLQNLGQGPELLIRYENEEAVDDSQLPKDRFSAERLKGVDSTLKIQPAELGDSAVYLCASSSHQGDTQYFGPGTRLTVL.

This clone was detected a few times. The chain joins TRBV6-5 to TRBJ2-5, with D maybe TRBD1 (6 bases). Germline V gene lookup returns CDR1 MNHEY and CDR2 SVGAGI. Trimming stripped 1 base from V and 5 bases from J, with 14 bases between. This CDR3 has 15 amino acids. CDR3 nucleotide sequence: TGTGCCAGCAGTTACTGGGACACCCAGGGCGAGACCCAGTACTTC. Translation: CASSYWDTQGETQYF.

This clone has a handful of counts. The V and J genes are TRBV9 and TRBJ2-2, with 11 positions matching TRBD1. Trimming took 4 bases from V and 5 from J; bases not matched to a gene: 4. The CDR3 is made up of 15 amino acids. Germline CDR1 is SGDLS and CDR2 is YYNGEE. The CDR3 bases are TGTGCCAGCAGCCCCGGGACAGGGGGGACCGGGGAGCTGTTTTTT. Translated, it gives CASSPGTGGTGELFF.

In DNA, the CDR3 is TGTGCCTGGAGTGGGGGGTTTACTGGAAACACCATATATTTT. Protein: CAWSGGFTGNTIYF. The chain is built from TRBV30 and TRBJ1-3, with TRBD1 as a possible D gene (5 bases). Trimming removed 1 base from V and 2 bases from J, with 9 bases in between. Germline V CDR1 and CDR2: GTSNPN, SVGIG (reference sequence). CDR3 length: 14 residues.

The chain combines TRBV21-1 with TRBJ2-7; TRBD1, as called in the table, went unchecked against the DNA. TRBV21-1 is flagged as a pseudogene. The CDR3 has 16 amino acids. In nucleotides, the CDR3 is TGTGCCAGCAGCGAACCACACAGGGGGCGCTTCTACGAGCAGTACTTC. Translation: CASSEPHRGRFYEQYF.

The chain carries TRBV27 and TRBJ2-1, with TRBD2 matching 9 bases. The CDR3 runs 15 residues. With 3 bases clipped from V and 4 bases from J, the junction kept 4 bases outside the gene matches. The germline V gene encodes CDR1 MNHEY and CDR2 SMNVEV (reference sequence). CDR3 amino acids: CASSLASGAYNEQFF. CDR3 bases: TGTGCCAGCAGTTTGGCTAGCGGGGCGTACAATGAGCAGTTCTTC.

The chain carries TRBV6-4 and TRBJ1-1; D is uncertain. Trimming cost V 0 bases and J 1 base, with 6 bases left between them. CDR1 and CDR2 from the germline V gene are MRHNA and SNTAGT. The CDR3 totals 14 residues. The CDR3 sequence is CASSDSMGNTEAFF. The CDR3 DNA follows: TGTGCCAGCAGTGACTCGATGGGGAACACTGAAGCTTTCTTT.

CDR3 nucleotide sequence: TGTGCCAGCAGCCCCGGGGTAGCGGGAGGTTCGTGGGAGACCCAGTACTTC. It codes for CASSPGVAGGSWETQYF. The rearrangement uses TRBV7-2 and TRBJ2-5, with 10 positions matching TRBD2. The trim removed 5 bases at V and 5 bases at J, leaving 14 bases unmatched. The length of the CDR3 is 17 residues. Germline values: CDR1 SGHTA, CDR2 FQGNSA.

The J gene is TRBJ2-3, the V gene TRBV6-1; D gene unclear. Trimming left V 2 bases short and J 4 bases short, with 13 bases between. In germline, CDR1 is MNHNS, CDR2 SASEGT. This CDR3 has 15 residues. CDR3 loop: CASSEPPMVADTQYF. The CDR3, as DNA: TGTGCCAGCAGTGAACCGCCAATGGTAGCAGATACGCAGTATTTT.

The gene calls are TRBV9 and TRBJ2-2; D possibly corresponds to TRBD2 (5 bases). The CDR3 sequence is 14 residues long. Germline V gene data show CDR1 as SGDLS and CDR2 as YYNGEE. The germline V and J ends were trimmed by 7 bases and 7 bases, with 17 bases remaining between them. The CDR3 is CASHSGNLGGELFF. The CDR3 DNA sequence: TGTGCCAGCCATTCCGGGAACTTGGGCGGGGAGCTGTTTTTT.

The chain is built from TRBV27 and TRBJ1-4, with D maybe TRBD1 (5 bases). V lost 5 bases to trimming and J lost 7 bases, with 20 bases between them. Germline CDR1 is MNHEY and CDR2 is SMNVEV (reference sequence). The CDR3 has 16 residues. The CDR3 coding sequence is TGTGCCAGCAGTAAGGAGGGGCCAGGGTATGGTGAAAAACTGTTTTTT. This gives the protein CASSKEGPGYGEKLFF.

The rearrangement uses TRBV9 and TRBJ2-2; tentative D call: TRBD2 (6 bases). V was clipped by 3 bases and J by 5 bases, with 17 bases between them. The CDR3 spans 16 residues. CDR1 is SGDLS and CDR2 is YYNGEE in the germline V gene. This CDR3 reads CASSEPRGGRTGELFF. DNA for the CDR3: TGTGCCAGCAGCGAGCCCCGGGGAGGCAGGACCGGGGAGCTGTTTTTT.

This clone was seen only a few times. V usage is TRBV2 and J usage is TRBJ2-5, with D perhaps TRBD2 (6 bases). V lost 6 bases and J 4 bases, leaving 6 bases between the germline ends. There are 11 residues in the CDR3. From germline, CDR1 is SNHLY and CDR2 FYNNEI. The CDR3 nucleotides are TGTGCCAGCAGGGAGGGAGAGACCCAGTACTTC. Protein product: CASREGETQYF.

This clone was seen a few times. The chain couples TRBV18 to TRBJ2-5, with TRBD2 identical over 8 bases. Looked up from germline, CDR1 is KGHSH and CDR2 is LQKENI. After removal of 0 bases from V and 4 bases from J, the junction contained 4 bases not matched to a gene. The CDR3 sequence is 15 residues long. CDR3 protein: CASSPPSGIRETQYF. The DNA for the CDR3 is TGTGCCAGCTCACCACCTAGCGGGATCCGAGAGACCCAGTACTTC.

The CDR3 nucleotides read TGTGCCAGCAGCGTAAGGGACGGGACCTACAATGAGCAGTTCTTC. Amino acids: CASSVRDGTYNEQFF. The rearrangement joins TRBV9 to TRBJ2-1; the D gene could be TRBD1 or TRBD2 (5 bases each). This CDR3 has 15 residues. CDR1 and CDR2 (germline): SGDLS, YYNGEE. The V and J ends lost 1 base and 2 bases respectively, with 10 bases between them. The full variable domain, with the rest looked up from reference TRBV9 and TRBJ2-1, is DSGVTQTPKHLITATGQRVTLRCSPRSGDLSVYWYQQSLDQGLQFLIQYYNGEERAKGNILERFSAQQFPDLHSELNLSSLELGDSALYFCASSVRDGTYNEQFFGPGTRLTVL.

The rearrangement uses TRBV6-5 and TRBJ1-3; no clear D. V shed 0 bases and J shed 0 bases, with 6 bases lying between them. There are 15 residues in the CDR3. Germline CDR1 MNHEY, CDR2 SVGAGI. The CDR3 reads CASSYSLSSGNTIYF. CDR3 coding DNA: TGTGCCAGCAGTTACTCGTTGAGCTCTGGAAACACCATATATTTT.